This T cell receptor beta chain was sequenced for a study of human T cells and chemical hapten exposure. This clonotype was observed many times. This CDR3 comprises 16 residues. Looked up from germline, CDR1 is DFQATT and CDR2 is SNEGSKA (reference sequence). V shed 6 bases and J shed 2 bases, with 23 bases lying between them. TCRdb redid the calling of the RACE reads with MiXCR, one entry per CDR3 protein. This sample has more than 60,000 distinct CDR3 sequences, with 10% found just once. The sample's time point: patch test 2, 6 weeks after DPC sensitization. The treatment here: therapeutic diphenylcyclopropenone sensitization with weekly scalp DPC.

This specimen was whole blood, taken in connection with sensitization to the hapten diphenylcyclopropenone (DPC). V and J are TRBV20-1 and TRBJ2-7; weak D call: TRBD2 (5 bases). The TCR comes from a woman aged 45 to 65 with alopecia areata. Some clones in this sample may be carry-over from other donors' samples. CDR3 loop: CSAQWTAGIHTYEQYF. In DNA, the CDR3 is TGCAGTGCCCAATGGACCGCCGGGATCCATACCTACGAGCAGTACTTC.